The 28 T cell receptor beta chains presented below share a single source sample, sequenced in a study of Ad26.COV2.S vaccination and SARS-CoV-2 variants. Profiling relied on immunoSEQ multiplex PCR, and the TCRdb table lists in-frame clones only, not all of them. The sample includes 75,000 to 100,000 clones, roughly 84% of them seen just once. Sequences were derived from peripheral blood, sampled after recovery from COVID-19. Receptor source: a human donor who had recovered from COVID-19.

The genes are TRBV2 and TRBJ2-7; perhaps TRBD2 as D (5 bases). Germline V CDR1 and CDR2: SNHLY, FYNNEI. V was pared by 6 bases and J by 2 bases, with 11 bases between. This CDR3 has 13 residues. As DNA, the CDR3 is TGTGCCAGCAGGGACTCACCCGCCTACGAGCAGTACTTC. Amino acids: CASRDSPAYEQYF.

This rearrangement joins TRBV25-1 to TRBJ2-1; possibly TRBD2 for D (5 bases). This CDR3 comprises 13 residues. In germline, CDR1 is MGHDK, CDR2 SYGVNS. V lost 4 bases, J lost 10 bases, and 14 bases lay in between. CDR3 loop: CASSARDAYEQFF. The CDR3 coding sequence is TGTGCCAGCAGTGCCCGGGATGCATACGAGCAGTTCTTC.

CDR3 amino acids: CATSDLTFGGFETQYF. Here the CDR3 DNA reads TGTGCCACCAGTGATTTGACCTTTGGAGGGTTTGAGACCCAGTACTTC. The chain employs TRBV24-1 and TRBJ2-5, with D tentatively TRBD2 (6 bases). Trimming took off 0 bases at V and 5 bases at J, with 15 bases between the two ends. Germline V gene lookup returns CDR1 KGHDR and CDR2 SFDVKD. CDR3 length: 16 residues.

This clone appeared a single time. V is TRBV3-1 (or the pseudogene TRBV3-2) and J is TRBJ1-1; D may be TRBD1 (6 bases). CDR1 and CDR2 from the germline V gene are LGHDT and YNNKEL (reference sequence). This CDR3 comprises 14 residues. Trimming removed 1 base from V and 1 base from J, with 7 bases in between. CDR3 in amino acids: CASSQAQGNTEAFF. CDR3 DNA: TGTGCCAGCAGCCAAGCACAGGGGAACACTGAAGCTTTCTTT.

The rearrangement joins TRBV7-9 to TRBJ1-4, with no clear D. Looked up from germline, CDR1 is SEHNR and CDR2 is FQNEAQ (reference sequence). This CDR3 region has 14 residues. Between the trimmed V and J ends, which lost 1 base and 4 bases, there was a span of 7 bases. The CDR3 here is CASSLDVGNEKLFF. In nucleotides, the CDR3 is TGTGCCAGCAGCTTAGATGTCGGTAATGAAAAACTGTTTTTT.

V usage is TRBV19 and J usage is TRBJ1-5; D might be TRBD1 (5 bases). V was shortened by 3 bases and J by 7 bases, with 13 bases between the two germline ends. The CDR3 sequence is 14 residues long. Per the germline V gene, CDR1 is LNHDA and CDR2 is SQIVND (reference sequence). The CDR3 bases are TGTGCCAGTAGTATCTCGGACATGGACCAGCCCCAGCATTTT. Translated, it gives CASSISDMDQPQHF.

This sequence joins TRBV9 and TRBJ1-2, with 8 positions matching TRBD1. Germline V gene lookup returns CDR1 SGDLS and CDR2 YYNGEE. Trimming at V came to 2 bases and at J to 6 bases, leaving 15 bases not matched to a gene. CDR3 length: 17 residues. Here the CDR3 DNA reads TGTGCCAGCAGCGTCGGCGGGACAGGCCTACCTAGACATGGCTACACCTTC. Amino acid sequence: CASSVGGTGLPRHGYTF.

This sequence joins TRBV11-3 and TRBJ2-7; D gene uncertain. CDR3 length: 14 residues. Per the germline V gene, CDR1 is SGHNT and CDR2 is YENEEA. Trimming stripped 1 base from V and 0 bases from J, with 7 bases between. CDR3 in DNA: TGTGCCAGCAGCTTAGTGGGTAGCTCCTACGAGCAGTACTTC. This gives the protein CASSLVGSSYEQYF.

This clone has a single count. V gene TRBV29-1 combines with J gene TRBJ2-3, with D maybe TRBD1 (5 bases). Germline lookup yields CDR1 SQVTM and CDR2 ANQGSEA. This CDR3 spans 16 amino acids. Trimming shortened V by 7 bases and J by 1 base, and 21 bases separated the two germline ends. In nucleotides, the CDR3 is TGCAGCGCCGATGCCCCCAGGGATTGGCGCACAGATACGCAGTATTTT. Residues: CSADAPRDWRTDTQYF.

The V gene is TRBV13, the J gene TRBJ2-1; TRBD2 agrees at 8 bases. CDR1 PRHDT and CDR2 FYEKMQ come from the germline V gene (reference sequence). V was clipped by 4 bases and J by 7 bases; unmatched bases: 9. CDR3 size: 15 residues. The CDR3 sequence is CASSSLQSGSNEQFF. Written as DNA, the CDR3 is TGTGCCAGCAGCTCCCTTCAGAGCGGGAGTAATGAGCAGTTCTTC. Supplemented by reference TRBV13 and TRBJ2-1, the full variable domain reads AAGVIQSPRHLIKEKRETATLKCYPIPRHDTVYWYQQGPGQDPQFLISFYEKMQSDKGSIPDRFSAQQFSDYHSELNMSSLELGDSALYFCASSSLQSGSNEQFFGPGTRLTVL.

V usage is TRBV7-6 and J usage is TRBJ2-7; no clear D. Per the germline V gene, CDR1 is SGHVS and CDR2 is FNYEAQ. The CDR3 is made up of 14 amino acids. V lost 4 bases and J lost 3, with 13 bases in between. The CDR3 DNA reads TGTGCCAGCAGCTCCCAGTACGGCGGCTACGAGCAGTACTTC. Translated: CASSSQYGGYEQYF. Complete variable domain (other parts from reference TRBV7-6 and TRBJ2-7): GAGVSQSPRYKVTKRGQDVALRCDPISGHVSLYWYRQALGQGPEFLTYFNYEAQQDKSGLPNDRFSAERPEGSISTLTIQRTEQRDSAMYRCASSSQYGGYEQYFGPGTRLTVT.

V and J are TRBV13 and TRBJ1-1; TRBD1 aligns across 12 bases. This CDR3 has 17 residues. Germline V CDR1 and CDR2: PRHDT, FYEKMQ (reference sequence). J was trimmed by 2 bases and V by 1 base; bases with no gene match: 5. The CDR3 DNA reads as TGTGCCAGCAGCTTAGACGGGACAGGGGGCCTTAACACTGAAGCTTTCTTT. Translating it yields CASSLDGTGGLNTEAFF.

The rearrangement links TRBV27 to TRBJ1-1; D remains ambiguous. The CDR3 totals 15 residues. The V gene's germline CDR1 is MNHEY and CDR2 SMNVEV (reference sequence). V was cut by 5 bases and J by 5 bases, with 18 bases left in between. The DNA for the CDR3 is TGTGCCAGCAGTCCGCCGACCTTAGCCGGGACTGAAGCTTTCTTT. Its translation is CASSPPTLAGTEAFF.

The V gene is TRBV5-1, the J gene TRBJ1-1; D unresolved. CDR1 and CDR2 (germline): SGHRS, YFSETQ. The CDR3 covers 14 residues. Between the trimmed V and J ends, which lost 7 bases and 2 bases, there was a span of 15 bases. The CDR3 DNA reads TGCGCCAGCTATCCGAATCGGGTTAACACTGAAGCTTTCTTT. Translating gives CASYPNRVNTEAFF.

The V and J genes are TRBV4-1 and TRBJ1-2; weak D call: TRBD1 (6 bases). Germline assignment: CDR1 MGHRA and CDR2 YSYEKL. This CDR3 spans 16 amino acids. The V end was cut by 3 bases, the J end by 4 bases, with 18 bases between. The DNA for the CDR3 is TGCGCCAGCAGCCAGCTACCCGAAGCGGGGGCCTATGGCTACACCTTC. Its translation is CASSQLPEAGAYGYTF.

V is TRBV20-1 and J is TRBJ1-1; D possibly corresponds to TRBD1 (6 bases). Germline assignment: CDR1 DFQATT and CDR2 SNEGSKA (reference sequence). This CDR3 contains 11 residues. The chain's CDR3 is CRLQGHTEAFF. CDR3 sequence (DNA): TGCAGGTTGCAGGGGCACACTGAAGCTTTCTTT.

J is TRBJ2-7 and V is TRBV14, with D possibly being TRBD1 (6 bases). Between the trimmed V and J ends, which lost 4 bases and 3 bases, there was a span of 16 bases. This CDR3 spans 15 amino acids. Germline V CDR1 and CDR2: SGHDN, FVKESK. The CDR3 here is CASSPLDSSFYEQYF. CDR3 coding DNA: TGTGCCAGCAGCCCCTTGGACAGCAGCTTCTACGAGCAGTACTTC.

Only a few counts were recorded for this clone. The chain carries TRBV24-1 and TRBJ2-7, with no clear D. The CDR3 covers 15 residues. V lost 3 bases, J lost 1 base, and 12 bases lay in between. Germline V CDR1 and CDR2: KGHDR, SFDVKD. CDR3 nucleotides: TGTGCCACCAGTGATGCCTCGACTGTGTCCTACGAGCAGTACTTC. Translating gives CATSDASTVSYEQYF.

The genes are TRBV6-5 and TRBJ2-5, with D maybe TRBD1 (5 bases). The CDR3 loop spans 13 amino acids. The V gene lost 4 bases and the J gene lost 1 base, with 7 bases spanning the gap. The germline CDR1 and CDR2 sequences are MNHEY and SVGAGI. CDR3 protein: CASSWTSQETQYF. The CDR3, as DNA: TGTGCCAGCAGTTGGACAAGCCAAGAGACCCAGTACTTC.

In DNA form, the CDR3 reads TGCAGCGTTGAAACAGGGCCGAACACCATATATTTT. The encoded protein is CSVETGPNTIYF. This chain uses TRBV29-1 with TRBJ1-3; D may be TRBD1 (6 bases). The CDR3 consists of 12 residues. V lost 2 bases, J lost 7 bases, and 9 bases lay in between. CDR1 SQVTM and CDR2 ANQGSEA come from the germline V gene.

The chain uses TRBV27 and TRBJ2-7, with unresolved D. Between the trimmed V and J ends, which lost 2 bases and 2 bases, there was a span of 19 bases. There are 17 residues in the CDR3. Germline values: CDR1 MNHEY, CDR2 SMNVEV (reference sequence). The CDR3 DNA follows: TGTGCCAGCAGTTTAAAAGTTCCAGGTGCCACTACCTACGAGCAGTACTTC. Amino acid sequence: CASSLKVPGATTYEQYF.

V is TRBV10-3 and J is TRBJ1-5, with a weak D call TRBD1 (5 bases). Trimming took 3 bases from V and 2 from J, leaving 29 bases between them. CDR3 length equals 21 residues. Germline assignment: CDR1 ENHRY and CDR2 SYGVKD. DNA of the CDR3: TGTGCCATCAGTGACGCCCGTGAGAGCAAACAGGCTGCCCCTGGCAATCAGCCCCAGCATTTT. It encodes CAISDARESKQAAPGNQPQHF.

V usage is TRBV5-5 and J usage is TRBJ1-5; 9 nucleotides align to TRBD1. From germline, CDR1 is SGHKS and CDR2 YYEKEE (reference sequence). J lost 16 bases, V lost 2 bases, and 13 bases had no gene match. The CDR3 is made up of 14 amino acids. The CDR3 DNA follows: TGTGCCAGCAGCTTCCTGGAGGGGGGGACAGGGAAACATTTT. This encodes CASSFLEGGTGKHF.

This clone was counted a few times. The J gene is TRBJ2-1, the V gene TRBV12-5; TRBD1 matches 7 bases. This CDR3 spans 15 amino acids. CDR1 is LGHNT, CDR2 FRNRAP, per germline. The trim removed 6 bases at V and 0 bases at J, leaving 5 bases unmatched. In DNA form, the CDR3 reads TGTGCTAGTGGCCGGGGACAGAGCTCCTACAATGAGCAGTTCTTC. Protein sequence: CASGRGQSSYNEQFF.

This clone is a singleton in its sample. The chain uses TRBV2 and TRBJ2-1; D remains unclear. Germline V gives CDR1 SNHLY, CDR2 FYNNEI. CDR3 length: 15 amino acids. V was clipped by 6 bases and J by 3 bases, with 15 bases between them. The CDR3 DNA reads TGTGCCAGCAGCGAGGCCTGGGATGTCTACAATGAGCAGTTCTTC. This encodes CASSEAWDVYNEQFF.

V usage is TRBV28 and J usage is TRBJ1-1, with D tentatively TRBD1 (5 bases). V was trimmed by 1 base and J by 0 bases, leaving 6 bases between them. Germline V gene lookup returns CDR1 MDHEN and CDR2 SYDVKM. This CDR3 has 14 amino acids. As DNA, the CDR3 is TGTGCCAGCAGTTTATTGGGGGTGAACACTGAAGCTTTCTTT. Its translation is CASSLLGVNTEAFF.

V gene TRBV7-8 combines with J gene TRBJ1-2; 7 positions match TRBD1. The CDR3 extends over 14 amino acids. Germline loops: CDR1 SGHVS, CDR2 FQNEAQ. Unmatched junction bases numbered 9, after V lost 6 bases and J lost 5 bases. The chain's CDR3 is CASRPPGQPYGYTF. DNA for the CDR3: TGTGCCAGCAGGCCGCCGGGACAGCCTTATGGCTACACCTTC.

This rearrangement joins TRBV5-6 to TRBJ2-3, with D perhaps matching TRBD1 (8 bases). Germline loops: CDR1 SGHDT, CDR2 YYEEEE. The CDR3 covers 18 residues. V lost 3 bases to trimming and J lost 3 bases, with 23 bases between them. CDR3 DNA sequence: TGTGCCAGCAGCTGGGACAGGCCCTGGGAGGGGGGTACAGATACGCAGTATTTT. Protein product: CASSWDRPWEGGTDTQYF.